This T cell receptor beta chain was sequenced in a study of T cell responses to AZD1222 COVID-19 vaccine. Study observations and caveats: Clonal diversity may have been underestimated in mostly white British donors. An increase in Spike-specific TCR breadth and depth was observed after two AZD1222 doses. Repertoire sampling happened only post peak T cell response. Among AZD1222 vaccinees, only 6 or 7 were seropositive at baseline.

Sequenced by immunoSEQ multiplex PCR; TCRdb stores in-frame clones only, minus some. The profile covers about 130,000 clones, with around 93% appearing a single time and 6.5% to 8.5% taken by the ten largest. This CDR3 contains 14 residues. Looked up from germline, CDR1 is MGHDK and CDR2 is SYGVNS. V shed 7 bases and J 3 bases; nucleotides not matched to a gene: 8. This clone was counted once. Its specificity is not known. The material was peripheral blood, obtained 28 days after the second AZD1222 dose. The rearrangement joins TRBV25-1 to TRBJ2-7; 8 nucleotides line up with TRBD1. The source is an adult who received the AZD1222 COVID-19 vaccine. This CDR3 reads CASTTLDRVYEQYF. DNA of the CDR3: TGTGCCAGCACCACCTTGGACAGGGTCTACGAGCAGTACTTC.